This T cell receptor (beta chain) emerged from a study of T cell clonotyping in hematopoietic cell transplantation. Profiling relied on immunoSEQ multiplex PCR, and the TCRdb table lists in-frame clones only, not all of them. The sample shows more than 65,000 clones, over 90% of them seen only once. Overall study findings and caveats: After transplant, recipient diversity fell while pathologically expanded clonotypes grew through day 180. At the given depth, recipient repertoires were over 97% de novo clonotypes. Graft donor and pretransplant recipient Inverse Simpson Index values predicted broader posttransplant TCR diversity. CD4 and CD8 repertoire contributions could not be separated without sorting.

A word on this clone: The antigen is unknown.

The sequence derives from a man aged 50-60 years in good health. Some clones in this sample may be carry-over from other donors' samples. The specimen sequenced was peripheral blood mononuclear cells.

CDR3 in amino acids: CASSLGGTGRSGYTF. The CDR3, as DNA: TGCGCCAGCAGCTTAGGAGGGACAGGGAGGAGTGGCTACACCTTC. The genes are TRBV5-1 and TRBJ1-2, with TRBD1 identical over 9 bases. Germline trimming cut 2 bases from V and 7 bases from J; bases unmatched to any gene: 9. Germline V lookup: CDR1 SGHRS, CDR2 YFSETQ. This CDR3 has 15 residues.